Sequencing of this T cell receptor beta chain was carried out in a study of prognosis after radiotherapy for stage I lung cancer. Notes on the study in general: Stereotactic body radiation therapy was followed by a fall in unique TCR clone counts, with a median of around 10,000 versus 6,900. Patients with metastases reportedly showed TRBV and TRBJ gene usage that differed from patients without metastases.

Two-round multiplex PCR amplified TCR beta CDR3 from genomic DNA. Each TRBV and TRBJ gene had its own primer in the first PCR round. MiXCR was run by TCRdb on the multiplex PCR reads, yielding one entry per CDR3 protein. The repertoire has roughly 15,000 distinct CDR3 sequences, over 15% of them found once; the top ten carry more than 35%. This clonotype turned up a few times. Its antigen is as yet unknown. An end of the junction differs from the germline gene, which may be a read error. CDR1 and CDR2 (germline): SGHDT, YYEEEE. This CDR3 has 15 amino acids. The sequencing here drew on PBMCs, taken before or after stereotactic body radiation therapy (not recorded which). This TCR came from a donor over 45 with non-small cell lung cancer. The chain employs TRBV5-6 and TRBJ1-6; D is uncertain. The CDR3 is CAGSPDGSYNSPLHF. CDR3 nucleotide sequence: TGTGCCGGCAGCCCGGACGGCTCCTATAATTCACCCCTCCACTTT.